The 5 T cell receptor beta chains listed next were all sequenced from one sample in a study of identical twins. TCRdb used MiXCR to reprocess the 5' RACE reads, holding one entry per CDR3 protein. This table has hundreds of thousands of distinct CDR3 sequences, roughly 6.2% appearing once. Sequenced material: naive T cells sorted from blood. These receptors were collected from a man in his late teens or twenties in good health.

A few counts support this clonotype. The J gene is TRBJ1-1, the V gene TRBV12-3 or TRBV12-4, with 10 bases matching TRBD1. The CDR3 consists of 15 residues. The trim removed 4 bases at V and 0 bases at J, leaving 2 bases unmatched. The CDR3 bases are TGTGCCAGCAGTTGGACAGGGGGAGTGAACACTGAAGCTTTCTTT. Amino acid sequence: CASSWTGGVNTEAFF.

This clonotype has only a few counts. The gene calls are TRBV6-5 and TRBJ1-5; D unresolved. The CDR3 length is 14 residues. CDR1 and CDR2 from the germline V gene are MNHEY and SVGAGI. V dropped 0 bases and J dropped 7 bases, with 10 bases sitting between them. CDR3 DNA sequence: TGTGCCAGCAGTTACTCTCGGGTAATGCAGCCCCAGCATTTT. Its protein product is CASSYSRVMQPQHF.

The sample holds many counts of this clonotype. The chain links TRBV5-1 to TRBJ1-1, with TRBD1 matching over 9 bases. Per germline, CDR1 SGHRS and CDR2 YFSETQ. The junction had 14 bases not matched to a gene; V was cut back by 3 bases and J by 11 bases. The length of the CDR3 is 15 residues. The CDR3 region is CASSYDPGQGREAFF. The CDR3, as DNA: TGCGCCAGCAGCTACGATCCGGGACAGGGAAGGGAGGCTTTCTTT.

This chain links TRBV19 with TRBJ2-1, with a tentative D call TRBD2 (6 bases). In germline, CDR1 is LNHDA, CDR2 SQIVND (reference sequence). The CDR3 is made up of 14 amino acids. Trimming took 5 bases from V and 3 from J, leaving 11 bases between them. The CDR3 DNA is TGTGCCAGTAGTTTGGGGGAGGACTACAATGAGCAGTTCTTC. This encodes CASSLGEDYNEQFF.

CDR3: CASSNLGTSGMAGELFF. Written as DNA, the CDR3 is TGTGCCAGCAGCAACCTGGGGACTAGCGGGATGGCCGGGGAGCTGTTTTTT. J is TRBJ2-2 and V is TRBV5-5; 13 nucleotides agree with TRBD2. Losses at the gene ends were 4 bases for V and 6 bases for J; bases not matched to a gene: 9. CDR1 is SGHKS, CDR2 YYEKEE, per germline (reference sequence). The CDR3 is 17 residues long.